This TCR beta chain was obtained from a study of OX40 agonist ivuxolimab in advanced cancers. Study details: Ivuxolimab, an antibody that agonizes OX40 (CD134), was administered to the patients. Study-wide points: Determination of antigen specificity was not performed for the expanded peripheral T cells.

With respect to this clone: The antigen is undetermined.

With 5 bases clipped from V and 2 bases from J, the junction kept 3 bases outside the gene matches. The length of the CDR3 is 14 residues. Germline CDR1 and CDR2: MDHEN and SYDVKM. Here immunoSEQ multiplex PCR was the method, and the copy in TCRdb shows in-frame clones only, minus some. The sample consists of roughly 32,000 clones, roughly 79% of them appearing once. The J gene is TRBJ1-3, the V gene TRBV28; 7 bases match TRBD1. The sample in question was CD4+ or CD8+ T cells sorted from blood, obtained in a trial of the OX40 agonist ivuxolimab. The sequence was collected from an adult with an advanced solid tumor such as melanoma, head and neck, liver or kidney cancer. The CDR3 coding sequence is TGTGCCAGCAGTCTCGACAGGGCTGGAAACACCATATATTTT. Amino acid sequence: CASSLDRAGNTIYF.